Shown below are 27 T cell receptor beta chains from a single sample sequenced in a study of Graves' ophthalmopathy and Graves' hyperthyroidism. The sequenced template was RNA, covering the TCR beta CDR3 region. The authors performed first-round RT-PCR with HTBI primers and then a second-round multiplex PCR. TCRdb passed the multiplex PCR reads through MiXCR, listing each CDR3 protein once. Of about 740,000 distinct CDR3 sequences in the sample, roughly 40% were seen once. The sequenced material came from peripheral blood. The receptors derive from an adult man with Graves' ophthalmopathy.

The chain recombines TRBV29-1 with TRBJ1-4; 8 bases line up with TRBD1. This CDR3 spans 13 amino acids. J lost 10 bases, V lost 1 base, and 5 bases had no gene match. The germline V gene has CDR1 SQVTM and CDR2 ANQGSEA. This chain's CDR3 is CSVEGQGAGKLFF. In DNA, the CDR3 is TGCAGCGTTGAAGGGCAGGGGGCGGGAAAACTGTTTTTT.

This clonotype has a handful of counts. This chain joins TRBV20-1 and TRBJ1-1; possibly TRBD1 for D (6 bases). This CDR3 region has 13 residues. V lost 1 base and J lost 6, with 12 bases in between. The germline gives CDR1 DFQATT, CDR2 SNEGSKA (reference sequence). CDR3 bases: TGCAGTGCTAGAGTTCAGGGGATCGCTGAAGCTTTCTTT. Amino acid sequence: CSARVQGIAEAFF.

This clonotype showed up many times. The chain recombines TRBV7-9 with TRBJ1-1; possibly TRBD1 for D (5 bases). Germline V gene lookup returns CDR1 SEHNR and CDR2 FQNEAQ (reference sequence). The CDR3 extends over 13 amino acids. Trimming shortened V by 7 bases and J by 0 bases, and 9 bases separated the two germline ends. Written as DNA, the CDR3 is TGTGCCAGCACCATAGGGGTGAACACTGAAGCTTTCTTT. This gives the protein CASTIGVNTEAFF.

In the case of this clonotype: Just one base apart from a much larger clone, this may be a read error. The V gene is TRBV11-2, the J gene TRBJ1-6; 8 bases fit TRBD1. The V gene's germline CDR1 is SGHAT and CDR2 FQNNGV. This CDR3 is 14 amino acids long. Here the CDR3 reads CAIRQGAWGSPPHF. DNA for the CDR3: TGTGCCATCAGGCAGGGGGCATGGGGTTCACCCCCCCACTTT.

This clonotype has a count of ten or more. J is TRBJ2-2 and V is TRBV7-8, with TRBD1 matching 9 bases. The CDR3 sequence is 17 residues long. Per germline, CDR1 SGHVS and CDR2 FQNEAQ. V was pared by 4 bases and J by 4 bases, with 10 bases of the junction left unmatched. The CDR3 sequence: CASSSDVRTGATGELFF. The CDR3 region has the DNA TGTGCCAGCAGCTCGGATGTCCGGACAGGGGCCACCGGGGAGCTGTTTTTT.

Concerning this clonotype: One junction end does not reproduce the germline sequence, and a read error may be involved. In DNA, the CDR3 is TGTGCCAGCGGCTCTGGACTGTCCTCTGGAAACATCATATATTTT. Translated, it gives CASGSGLSSGNIIYF. V and J are TRBV2 and TRBJ1-3; D is unresolved. Per germline, CDR1 SNHLY and CDR2 FYNNEI. The CDR3 has 15 residues.

The chain joins TRBV29-1 to TRBJ1-2; D ambiguous. Germline CDR1 reads SQVTM; CDR2 reads ANQGSEA. This CDR3 region has 14 residues. Trimming cost V 4 bases and J 7 bases, with 19 bases left between them. The CDR3 sequence: CSVVSDPRSGGYTF. The CDR3 region has the DNA TGCAGCGTTGTATCGGACCCACGGAGCGGTGGCTACACCTTC.

This clonotype occurred many times. The genes are TRBV20-1 and TRBJ1-1, with TRBD1 as a possible D gene (5 bases). Germline V gene lookup returns CDR1 DFQATT and CDR2 SNEGSKA (reference sequence). The CDR3 covers 14 residues. Trimming stripped 3 bases from V and 2 bases from J, with 13 bases between. CDR3 sequence (DNA): TGCAGTGCTAGTCTAGGGGAGGGCAACACTGAAGCTTTCTTT. Residues: CSASLGEGNTEAFF.

This clonotype was detected only a few times. The V and J genes are TRBV10-1 and TRBJ2-7; 8 bases match TRBD1. Germline V gene sequence: CDR1 WNHNN, CDR2 SYGVQD (reference sequence). V trimming: 5 bases; J trimming: 5 bases; junction bases outside the gene matches: 8. CDR3 length: 14 amino acids. The CDR3: CASSKGTGSDEQYF. In nucleotides, the CDR3 is TGCGCCAGCAGTAAGGGGACAGGATCGGACGAGCAGTACTTC.

The CDR3 here is CASSTYRGPYEQYF. The CDR3 DNA is TGTGCCAGTAGTACATACAGGGGTCCCTACGAGCAGTACTTC. J is TRBJ2-7 and V is TRBV19; 7 bases are a match to TRBD1. V shed 4 bases and J 2 bases; nucleotides not matched to a gene: 5. The CDR3 totals 14 residues. Germline lookup yields CDR1 LNHDA and CDR2 SQIVND (reference sequence).

With regard to this clonotype: It may be a read error: a sequence one base away is much more abundant. This chain joins TRBV7-9 and TRBJ2-7; 8 bases map to TRBD1. The length of the CDR3 is 12 residues. Germline CDR1 is SEHNR and CDR2 is FQNEAQ (reference sequence). V lost 5 bases to trimming and J lost 6 bases; unmatched junction nucleotides: 3. Here the CDR3 DNA reads TGTGCCAGCAGCAGGACAGGGCGCGAGCAGTACTTC. Its protein product is CASSRTGREQYF.

Concerning this clonotype itself: One end of the junction varies from germline; a read error may be responsible. The chain couples TRBV10-2 to TRBJ2-2; the match to TRBD2 covers 9 bases. The CDR3 has 18 residues. The germline gives CDR1 WSHSY, CDR2 SAAADI. The CDR3 reads CASSYPTTLAGDTGELFF. The CDR3 DNA reads TGTGCCAGCAGTTACCCCACTACCTTAGCGGGAGACACCGGGGAGCTGTTTTTT.

This clonotype was detected many times. The chain recombines TRBV24-1 with TRBJ1-3; possibly TRBD1 for D (6 bases). V dropped 7 bases and J dropped 7 bases, with 13 bases sitting between them. Germline assignment: CDR1 KGHDR and CDR2 SFDVKD. CDR3 length: 13 residues. The CDR3 DNA follows: TGTGCCACCAGGGGGGCATTATGGAACACCATATATTTT. This sequence encodes CATRGALWNTIYF.

The V call is TRBV4-2, the J call TRBJ2-7; 7 bases agree with TRBD2. The V gene's germline CDR1 is LGHNA and CDR2 YNFKEQ. The CDR3 is made up of 14 amino acids. The V segment lost 0 bases and the J segment 10 bases; nucleotides outside the gene matches: 9. CDR3 bases: TGTGCCAGCAGCCAAGAAGTGGCAGCGGGATATCAGTACTTC. It specifies CASSQEVAAGYQYF.

This clonotype was found a few times. This chain connects TRBV11-2 to TRBJ2-5; TRBD1 or TRBD2 may be the D gene (5 bases each). CDR1 SGHAT and CDR2 FQNNGV come from the germline V gene. Trimming shortened V by 3 bases and J by 5 bases, and 10 bases separated the two germline ends. The CDR3 is 13 amino acids. The chain's CDR3 is CASSFEGFETQYF. Written as DNA, the CDR3 is TGTGCCAGCAGCTTTGAGGGGTTTGAGACCCAGTACTTC.

This clonotype has a handful of counts. The chain combines TRBV2 with TRBJ1-4; D remains ambiguous. The length of the CDR3 is 13 residues. Germline V gives CDR1 SNHLY, CDR2 FYNNEI. Trimming removed 5 bases from V and 5 bases from J, with 9 bases in between. CDR3 nucleotides: TGTGCCAGCAGTCCGCGGACGAATGAAAAACTGTTTTTT. Its protein product is CASSPRTNEKLFF.

This clonotype was recorded at least ten times. J is TRBJ1-5 and V is TRBV12-3 or TRBV12-4; no clear D gene. This CDR3 spans 14 amino acids. V was trimmed by 5 bases and J by 7 bases, leaving 15 bases between them. The CDR3 nucleotides are TGTGCCAGCAGTCAACCCCCTTATGTACAGCCCCAGCATTTT. Translation gives CASSQPPYVQPQHF.

The gene calls are TRBV7-9 and TRBJ2-7, with TRBD1 matching 7 bases. This CDR3 spans 15 amino acids. V was clipped by 1 base and J by 4 bases; unmatched bases: 7. CDR1 is SEHNR and CDR2 is FQNEAQ in the germline V gene (reference sequence). The CDR3 is CASSLDGRGLYEQYF. The CDR3 DNA reads TGTGCCAGCAGCTTAGACGGCAGGGGGTTGTACGAGCAGTACTTC.

The rearrangement links TRBV5-6 to TRBJ2-5, with TRBD1 matching 9 bases. The CDR3 has 16 amino acids. The germline V gene has CDR1 SGHDT and CDR2 YYEEEE. V was pared by 0 bases and J by 2 bases, with 5 bases of the junction left unmatched. CDR3 sequence: CASSLAPTGGQETQYF. DNA for the CDR3: TGTGCCAGCAGCTTGGCCCCGACAGGGGGTCAAGAGACCCAGTACTTC. The entire variable domain, with the rest obtained from reference TRBV5-6 and TRBJ2-5, is as follows: DAGVTQSPTHLIKTRGQQVTLRCSPKSGHDTVSWYQQALGQGPQFIFQYYEEEERQRGNFPDRFSGHQFPNYSSELNVNALLLGDSALYLCASSLAPTGGQETQYFGPGTRLLVL.

The V and J genes are TRBV5-4 and TRBJ2-7; 10 nucleotides line up with TRBD2. Judging by the DNA end, TRBJ2-5 fits better; the J call may be wrong. The CDR3 covers 15 residues. In germline, CDR1 is SGHNT, CDR2 YYREEE (reference sequence). CDR3: CASSLDGTSVETQYF. In nucleotides, the CDR3 is TGTGCCAGCAGCTTGGATGGGACTAGCGTAGAGACCCAGTACTTC.

This clonotype was seen repeatedly, ten times or more. The rearrangement links TRBV6-6 to TRBJ1-6; TRBD1 aligns across 7 bases. The CDR3 has 14 amino acids. The ends lost 6 bases at V and 9 bases at J; junction bases unmatched: 8. The germline gives CDR1 MNHNY, CDR2 SVGAGI (reference sequence). CDR3 in DNA: TGTGCCAGCAGGGCCGACAGGGACGCTTCACCCCTCCACTTT. It yields the protein CASRADRDASPLHF.

This clonotype was found a few times. The rearrangement links TRBV7-8 to TRBJ1-5; D is undetermined. The CDR3 is 18 amino acids. Germline lookup yields CDR1 SGHVS and CDR2 FQNEAQ. V gave up 1 base and J gave up 2 bases, with 18 bases separating them. CDR3 nucleotide sequence: TGTGCCAGCAGCTTAGGGAGGTCTTGGGAGTCGGGCAATCAGCCCCAGCATTTT. Protein sequence: CASSLGRSWESGNQPQHF.

V is TRBV15 and J is TRBJ1-2; D ambiguous. CDR1 is LNHNV, CDR2 YYDKDF, per germline (reference sequence). Deletions cut 3 bases from V and 0 bases from J, with 8 bases between. This CDR3 comprises 14 residues. CDR3 DNA sequence: TGTGCCACCAGCAGCGAACAAGCTAACTATGGCTACACCTTC. This gives the protein CATSSEQANYGYTF.

This clonotype has only a few counts. This rearrangement joins TRBV25-1 to TRBJ2-2, with D possibly TRBD1 on 5 matching bases. V was pared by 6 bases and J by 0 bases, with 17 bases between. Germline loops: CDR1 MGHDK, CDR2 SYGVNS. CDR3 length: 17 residues. CDR3: CASSLAREFTNTGELFF. The CDR3 nucleotides are TGTGCCAGCAGCTTAGCCAGGGAATTTACGAACACCGGGGAGCTGTTTTTT.

With regard to this clonotype: The final CDR3 position lacks the conserved phenylalanine or tryptophan, pointing to a likely read error. It is unclear where the CDR3 begins or ends on the DNA, so no DNA is shown, and the CDR3 is as TCRdb lists it. V and J are TRBV15 and TRBJ2-7; the table's D gene call, TRBD1, was not cross checked with the DNA. The germline gives CDR1 LNHNV, CDR2 YYDKDF (reference sequence). The CDR3 spans 12 amino acids, including both terminal residues. The CDR3 sequence is CATKDGGDRAVT.

The chain employs TRBV29-1 and TRBJ1-1; TRBD1 is a possible D gene (6 bases). This CDR3 has 13 amino acids. CDR1 SQVTM and CDR2 ANQGSEA come from the germline V gene. Trimming shortened V by 4 bases and J by 1 base, and 10 bases separated the two germline ends. The DNA of the CDR3 is TGCAGCGTTGCCTGGACAGCGAACACTGAAGCTTTCTTT. It encodes CSVAWTANTEAFF. Together with reference TRBV29-1 and TRBJ1-1, the CDR3 gives the full variable domain: SAVISQKPSRDICQRGTSLTIQCQVDSQVTMMFWYRQQPGQSLTLIATANQGSEATYESGFVIDKFPISRPNLTFSTLTVSNMSPEDSSIYLCSVAWTANTEAFFGQGTRLTVV.

V is TRBV25-1 and J is TRBJ2-5; 14 bases are shared with TRBD2. V lost 5 bases, J lost 4 bases, and 12 bases stayed unmatched. The CDR3 covers 18 residues. Germline CDR1 reads MGHDK; CDR2 reads SYGVNS. The CDR3 DNA is TGTGCCAGCAGTTCCCGGACTAGCGGGAGGTTGGTGAGAGAGACCCAGTACTTC. Translating gives CASSSRTSGRLVRETQYF.